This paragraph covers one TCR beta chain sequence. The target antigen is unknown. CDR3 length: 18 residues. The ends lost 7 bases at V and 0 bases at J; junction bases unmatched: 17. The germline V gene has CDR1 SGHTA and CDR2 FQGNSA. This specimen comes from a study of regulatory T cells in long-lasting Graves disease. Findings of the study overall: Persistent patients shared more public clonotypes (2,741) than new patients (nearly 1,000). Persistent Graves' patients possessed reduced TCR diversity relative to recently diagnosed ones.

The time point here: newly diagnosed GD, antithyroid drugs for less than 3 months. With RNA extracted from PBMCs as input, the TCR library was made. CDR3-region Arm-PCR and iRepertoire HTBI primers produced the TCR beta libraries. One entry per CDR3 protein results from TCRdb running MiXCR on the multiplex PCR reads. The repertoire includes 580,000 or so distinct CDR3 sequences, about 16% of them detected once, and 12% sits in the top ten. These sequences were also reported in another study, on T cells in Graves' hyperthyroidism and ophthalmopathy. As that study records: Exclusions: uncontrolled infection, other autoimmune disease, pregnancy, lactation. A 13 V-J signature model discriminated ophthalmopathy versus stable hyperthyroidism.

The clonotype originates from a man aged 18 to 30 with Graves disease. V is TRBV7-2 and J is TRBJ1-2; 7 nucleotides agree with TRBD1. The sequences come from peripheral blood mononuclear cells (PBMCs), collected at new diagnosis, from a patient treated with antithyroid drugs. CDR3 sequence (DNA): TGTGCCAGCAACCCCTTCCTTCGACAGGGTGGTTCTAACTATGGCTACACCTTC. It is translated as CASNPFLRQGGSNYGYTF.